The 8 T cell receptor beta chains below were found in one sample sequenced in a study of post-analysis software for immune sequencing data. Study-level findings and limits: Higher frequency in patients than in controls was seen for about five TRBV segments, with TRBV5-6, TRBV5-1 and TRBV20-1 among them.

Their recognized antigens are unknown. Unique molecular identifiers had been added to the TCR beta cDNA libraries. TCRdb redid the calling of the PCR reads with MiXCR, one entry per CDR3 protein. Here the sample spans hundreds of thousands of distinct CDR3 sequences, around 40% being singletons. What was sequenced was blood. These receptors originate from a girl between 5 and 17 years old with multiple sclerosis.

The chain uses TRBV2 and TRBJ2-1; 7 bases are shared with TRBD1. Per the germline V gene, CDR1 is SNHLY and CDR2 is FYNNEI. V trimming: 8 bases; J trimming: 0 bases; junction bases outside the gene matches: 4. This CDR3 has 14 residues. The CDR3 protein is CASSQGFSYNEQFF. The CDR3 DNA sequence: TGTGCCAGCTCACAGGGGTTCTCCTACAATGAGCAGTTCTTC.

The sample holds a few counts of this clonotype. This chain connects TRBV30 to TRBJ1-6; D unresolved. Trimming shortened V by 4 bases and J by 7 bases, and 17 bases separated the two germline ends. The germline gives CDR1 GTSNPN, CDR2 SVGIG (reference sequence). The CDR3 sequence is 15 residues long. Here the CDR3 reads CAWTPTVGWNSPLHF. CDR3 DNA sequence: TGTGCCTGGACTCCCACCGTGGGATGGAATTCACCCCTCCACTTT.

This rearrangement joins TRBV29-1 to TRBJ2-6; D not resolved. This CDR3 has 12 residues. V was cut by 4 bases and J by 4 bases, with 5 bases left in between. Per germline, CDR1 SQVTM and CDR2 ANQGSEA. As DNA, the CDR3 is TGCAGCGTTGTGAGCGGGGCCAACGTCCTGACTTTC. It specifies CSVVSGANVLTF.

The chain is built from TRBV5-6 and TRBJ2-5; no clear D gene. The DNA end is a closer match to TRBJ2-7, so the J assignment may be wrong. The CDR3 is made up of 15 amino acids. Germline CDR1 reads SGHDT; CDR2 reads YYEEEE. This CDR3 reads CASSFLPGRYYEQYF. CDR3 sequence (DNA): TGTGCCAGCAGCTTCCTACCAGGACGGTACTACGAGCAGTACTTC.

The chain recombines TRBV3-1 with TRBJ2-7; maybe TRBD2 (5 bases). Germline CDR1 LGHDT, CDR2 YNNKEL (reference sequence). V was pared by 2 bases and J by 8 bases, with 16 bases between. The CDR3 loop spans 14 amino acids. The CDR3 loop reads CASSQQAALGKQYF. The CDR3 DNA is TGTGCCAGCAGCCAACAGGCGGCCCTCGGGAAGCAGTACTTC.

J is TRBJ1-6 and V is TRBV3-1; TRBD1 might be the D (5 bases). The V gene's germline CDR1 is LGHDT and CDR2 YNNKEL (reference sequence). This CDR3 is built from 15 residues. V was shortened by 3 bases and J by 3 bases, with 9 bases between the two germline ends. The CDR3: CASSHRQSYNSPLHF. CDR3 coding DNA: TGTGCCAGCAGCCACAGACAGAGCTATAATTCACCCCTCCACTTT.

This clonotype turned up a few times. The J gene is TRBJ2-7, the V gene TRBV12-3 or TRBV12-4, with 9 bases identical to TRBD2. The CDR3 sequence is 13 residues long. Unmatched junction bases numbered 4, after V lost 3 bases and J lost 7 bases. The CDR3 DNA is TGTGCCAGCAGTTTGTGGGGACTAGCAGAGCAGTACTTC. Protein sequence: CASSLWGLAEQYF.

V gene TRBV10-3 combines with J gene TRBJ1-6; a possible D gene is TRBD1 (6 bases). This CDR3 contains 13 residues. Trimming took off 8 bases at V and 6 bases at J, with 11 bases between the two ends. The germline CDR1 and CDR2 sequences are ENHRY and SYGVKD. The CDR3 bases are TGTGCCATCCGGGACATTACTAATTCACCCCTCCACTTT. Its translation: CAIRDITNSPLHF.